This T cell receptor (beta chain) emerged from a study of T cell repertoires in cytomegalovirus infection. TCRdb used MiXCR to reprocess the reads, holding one entry per CDR3 protein. This sample carries 650,000 to 900,000 distinct CDR3 sequences, approximately 32% of them seen once, and the ten largest clones take approximately 13%. The germline V gene has CDR1 SGHVS and CDR2 FNYEAQ. This CDR3 region has 12 residues. Trimming at V came to 4 bases and at J to 10 bases, leaving 2 bases not matched to a gene. In its sample, this clonotype was seen a few times. The antigen is unknown. The source was cultured CD8+ T cells from PBMCs, collected from culture after CMV antigen stimulation. V is TRBV7-6 and J is TRBJ2-1; 9 nucleotides align to TRBD2. The source is a human donor in good health (CMV status not recorded). Some clones in this sample may be carry-over from other donors' samples. CDR3 sequence (DNA): TGTGCCAGCAGCTCAACTAGCGGGGAGCAGTTCTTC. This sequence encodes CASSSTSGEQFF.